These 11 T cell receptor beta chains came from one sample sequenced in a study of blood T cell repertoires in COVID-19. The assay was immunoSEQ multiplex PCR, and TCRdb's table has in-frame clones only and misses some. The sample contains under 200,000 clones, roughly 83% of which appear only once. Material: peripheral blood. The receptors were sampled from a human donor in a cohort sampled during active COVID-19.

J is TRBJ2-3 and V is TRBV7-3, with 11 bases lining up with TRBD1. The germline V gene encodes CDR1 SGHTA and CDR2 FQGTGA. The CDR3 loop spans 18 amino acids. J was trimmed by 6 bases and V by 2 bases; bases with no gene match: 13. CDR3: CASSLAGWTGGRADTQYF. The CDR3 bases are TGTGCCAGCAGCTTAGCGGGTTGGACAGGGGGCCGGGCGGATACGCAGTATTTT.

CDR3: CASSPDRAANEKLFF. DNA for the CDR3: TGTGCCAGCAGCCCTGACAGGGCGGCTAATGAAAAACTGTTTTTT. The chain recombines TRBV7-2 with TRBJ1-4; TRBD1 matches 7 bases. The CDR3 is made up of 15 amino acids. Trimming at V came to 5 bases and at J to 3 bases, leaving 6 bases not matched to a gene. The germline CDR1 and CDR2 sequences are SGHTA and FQGNSA.

The V and J genes are TRBV28 and TRBJ2-1; a possible D gene is TRBD2 (5 bases). This CDR3 contains 14 residues. The germline V and J ends were trimmed by 6 bases and 7 bases, with 16 bases remaining between them. Germline lookup yields CDR1 MDHEN and CDR2 SYDVKM. This CDR3 is CASSPEGITNEQFF. The CDR3 coding sequence is TGTGCCAGCAGCCCAGAGGGTATTACAAATGAGCAGTTCTTC.

The chain is built from TRBV11-3 and TRBJ2-1; TRBD2 matches 12 bases. Germline CDR1 SGHNT, CDR2 YENEEA. V lost 5 bases and J lost 4; bases outside the gene matches: 3. This CDR3 contains 15 residues. For the CDR3, the DNA is TGTGCCAGCAGCGCCGGACTAGCGGGGTACAATGAGCAGTTCTTC. Encoded protein: CASSAGLAGYNEQFF.

This rearrangement joins TRBV5-1 to TRBJ2-5, with 7 bases aligning to TRBD1. Trimming cost V 5 bases and J 2 bases; bases outside gene matches: 6. From germline, CDR1 is SGHRS and CDR2 YFSETQ. This CDR3 is built from 14 residues. As DNA, the CDR3 is TGCGCCAGCAGTTGGGGGACAGTGCAAGAGACCCAGTACTTC. It codes for CASSWGTVQETQYF.

The V call is TRBV27, the J call TRBJ1-1; 9 bases fit TRBD1. Per the germline V gene, CDR1 is MNHEY and CDR2 is SMNVEV (reference sequence). Germline trimming cut 2 bases from V and 4 bases from J; bases unmatched to any gene: 5. This CDR3 contains 15 residues. CDR3 DNA: TGTGCCAGCAGTTTAGGGACAGGGTTGATCACTGAAGCTTTCTTT. Residues: CASSLGTGLITEAFF.

This chain connects TRBV4-1 to TRBJ2-3; D unclear. This CDR3 comprises 17 residues. Germline V gene sequence: CDR1 MGHRA, CDR2 YSYEKL. V was shortened by 3 bases and J by 0 bases, with 16 bases between the two germline ends. CDR3 residues: CASSQAPEKPSTDTQYF. The CDR3 nucleotides are TGCGCCAGCAGCCAGGCCCCTGAAAAACCGAGCACAGATACGCAGTATTTT.

This chain connects TRBV6-2 or TRBV6-3 to TRBJ2-7; D may be TRBD1 (6 bases). CDR1 is MNHEY and CDR2 is SVGEGT in the germline V gene. The CDR3 is 14 residues long. V was pared by 5 bases and J by 2 bases, with 13 bases between. This chain's CDR3 is CASSHTTGPYEQYF. The CDR3 region has the DNA TGTGCCAGCAGTCACACGACAGGACCCTACGAGCAGTACTTC.

This clone was counted once. This rearrangement joins TRBV29-1 to TRBJ1-1; TRBD1 agrees at 10 bases. The CDR3 sequence is 13 residues long. In germline, CDR1 is SQVTM, CDR2 ANQGSEA. The J segment lost 4 bases and the V segment lost 6 bases, leaving 5 bases of the junction unmatched. The CDR3: CSVRTGGSTEAFF. The DNA of the CDR3 is TGCAGCGTCCGGACAGGGGGAAGCACTGAAGCTTTCTTT.

This chain connects TRBV27 to TRBJ2-7, with 9 positions matching TRBD2. V shed 2 bases, J shed 7 bases, and the junction held 9 bases outside the gene matches. The length of the CDR3 is 15 residues. Germline V gives CDR1 MNHEY, CDR2 SMNVEV (reference sequence). CDR3 residues: CASSLIFSGRYEQYF. The CDR3 DNA follows: TGTGCCAGCAGTTTAATTTTTAGCGGGAGATATGAGCAGTACTTC.

The chain uses TRBV7-3 and TRBJ2-1, with 14 bases matching TRBD2. The CDR3 is made up of 15 amino acids. Germline CDR1 and CDR2: SGHTA and FQGTGA. J was trimmed by 9 bases and V by 5 bases; bases with no gene match: 6. The CDR3: CASSPPGLAGGEQFF. The CDR3 region has the DNA TGTGCCAGCAGCCCTCCCGGACTAGCGGGGGGTGAGCAGTTCTTC.